This T cell receptor beta chain was documented in a study of shared clonotypes between healthy human individuals. In germline, CDR1 is SGHRS, CDR2 YFSETQ. The CDR3 extends over 13 amino acids. The V and J ends lost 5 bases and 4 bases, in that order; junction bases with no gene match: 2. With regard to this clone: The sample has other DNA sequences that encode this CDR3 too.

Running of the assay took place at deep level. Libraries were prepared by immunoSEQ multiplex PCR; TCRdb keeps only in-frame clonotypes and omits some of them. The sample has under 2.5 million clones, under 95% seen once. Sequencing input: naive CD4+ T cells from PBMCs. Specified subset: CD45RA+ positively selected. The chain has TRBV5-1 and TRBJ2-5; 10 bases are shared with TRBD1. The sequence was collected from a young man in good health. Some clones in this sample may be carry-over from other donors' samples. This CDR3 reads CASSGQGGETQYF. The CDR3 bases are TGCGCCAGCAGTGGACAGGGGGGAGAGACCCAGTACTTC.